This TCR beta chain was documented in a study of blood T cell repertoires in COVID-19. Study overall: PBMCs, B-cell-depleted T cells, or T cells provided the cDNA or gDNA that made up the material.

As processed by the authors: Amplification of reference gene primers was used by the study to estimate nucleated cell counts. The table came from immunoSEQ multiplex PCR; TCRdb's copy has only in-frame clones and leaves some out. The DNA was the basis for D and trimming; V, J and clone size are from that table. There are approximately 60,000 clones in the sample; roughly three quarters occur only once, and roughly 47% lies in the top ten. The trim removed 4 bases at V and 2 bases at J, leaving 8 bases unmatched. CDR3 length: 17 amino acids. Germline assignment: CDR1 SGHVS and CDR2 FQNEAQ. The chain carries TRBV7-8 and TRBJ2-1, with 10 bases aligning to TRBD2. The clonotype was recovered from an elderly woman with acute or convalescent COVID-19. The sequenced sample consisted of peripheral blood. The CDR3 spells CASSSALAGAAYNEQFF. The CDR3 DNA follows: TGTGCCAGCAGCTCCGCCCTAGCGGGAGCAGCCTACAATGAGCAGTTCTTC.